This T cell receptor beta chain was obtained from a study of Ad26.COV2.S vaccination and SARS-CoV-2 variants. Study in general: In the COV1001 trial, the donor was in the Ad26.COV2.S arm. General observations from the study: Recipients given vaccine exceeded placebo recipients in spike-specific TCR breadth.

Treatment indicated: some 19 received Ad26.COV2.S at low or high dose, single or two shots; several received placebo; per-sample allocation not given. Sampling happened 63 days after the first vaccine or placebo injection. At a Boston site, the person donating was an adult of 18-55 years. Sequencing used immunoSEQ multiplex PCR; TCRdb keeps in-frame clones, though not all of them. The sample comprises more than 350,000 clones, 80% to 95% of which are singletons, and 12% rests with the top ten. This clone was detected once. The antigen remains undetermined. Trimming took off 11 bases at V and 1 base at J, with 17 bases between the two ends. Germline CDR1 and CDR2: SGHTA and FQGNSA. The CDR3 contains 14 residues.

The sample was peripheral blood, taken in a trial of Ad26.COV2.S vaccine versus placebo. V and J are TRBV7-2 and TRBJ2-5, with D perhaps TRBD1 (5 bases). The sequence was collected from a person aged 18-60 years who received the Ad26.COV2.S COVID-19 vaccine or a placebo. The CDR3 DNA follows: TGTGCCGGGGCCTTGGGGCCTTTCCAAGAGACCCAGTACTTC. Its translation: CAGALGPFQETQYF. The variable domain in full, completed from reference TRBV7-2 and TRBJ2-5, reads GAGVSQSPSNKVTEKGKDVELRCDPISGHTALYWYRQSLGQGLEFLIYFQGNSAPDKSGLPSDRFSAERTGGSVSTLTIQRTQQEDSAVYLCAGALGPFQETQYFGPGTRLLVL.